The 16 T cell receptor beta chains presented below share a single source sample, sequenced in a study of blood T cell repertoires in COVID-19 (TCRdb year 2020). Library prep was done by the immunoSEQ multiplex PCR assay. TCRdb re-hosts the immuneACCESS table, in-frame sequences only. Its copies lack some clones; in the studies checked, an unresolved V gene accounts for under half of them, and the cause for the rest is not known. A total of some 250,000 clones appear in this sample, roughly 86% of them only once. Around 0.8% of the sample comes from the top ten. Sequencing used peripheral blood. Receptor source: a woman aged 25 to 45 with acute or convalescent COVID-19.

This sequence joins TRBV5-6 and TRBJ2-1, with D unresolved. CDR1 and CDR2 from the germline V gene are SGHDT and YYEEEE. V was trimmed by 2 bases and J by 6 bases, leaving 15 bases between them. The CDR3 has 15 amino acids. The CDR3 nucleotides are TGTGCCAGCAGCTTACCGCTATCGTCATCCAATGAGCAGTTCTTC. Protein: CASSLPLSSSNEQFF.

V and J are TRBV15 and TRBJ2-7, with TRBD2 matching over 8 bases. From germline, CDR1 is LNHNV and CDR2 YYDKDF (reference sequence). With 0 bases clipped from V and 5 bases from J, the junction kept 6 bases outside the gene matches. The CDR3 is 15 residues long. This CDR3 is CATSREGLGEDEQYF. The DNA for the CDR3 is TGTGCCACCAGCAGAGAGGGACTAGGGGAGGACGAGCAGTACTTC.

The chain carries TRBV24-1 and TRBJ2-3, with D maybe TRBD2 (6 bases). Germline V gene lookup returns CDR1 KGHDR and CDR2 SFDVKD. Trimming left V 5 bases short and J 11 bases short, with 10 bases between. The CDR3 length is 11 residues. The CDR3: CATSGGVGQYF. The CDR3 DNA sequence: TGTGCCACCAGTGGCGGGGTTGGGCAGTATTTT.

The chain carries TRBV29-1 and TRBJ2-7, with 12 bases aligning to TRBD1. Trimming cost V 4 bases and J 7 bases; bases outside gene matches: 5. This CDR3 contains 13 residues. The V gene's germline CDR1 is SQVTM and CDR2 ANQGSEA. The CDR3 loop is CSVGGQGAREQYF. The CDR3 DNA reads TGCAGCGTTGGGGGACAGGGGGCGCGTGAGCAGTACTTC.

CDR3 loop: CASSKTGAYEQYF. CDR3 coding DNA: TGTGCCAGCAGTAAAACAGGGGCCTACGAGCAGTACTTC. The chain has TRBV12-3 or TRBV12-4 and TRBJ2-7; TRBD1 matches 7 bases. The CDR3 has 13 amino acids. The V and J ends lost 5 bases and 2 bases, in that order; junction bases with no gene match: 3.

The chain is built from TRBV2 and TRBJ1-2; the match to TRBD1 covers 10 bases. The CDR3 spans 14 residues. Germline CDR1 reads SNHLY; CDR2 reads FYNNEI. V shed 9 bases and J 4 bases; nucleotides not matched to a gene: 8. CDR3 nucleotides: TGTGCCAGTGGAGACAGGGGGCCTAGCTATGGCTACACCTTC. It codes for CASGDRGPSYGYTF.

The V and J genes are TRBV2 and TRBJ1-6, with D perhaps matching TRBD1 (6 bases). CDR1 and CDR2 (germline): SNHLY, FYNNEI. CDR3 length: 13 amino acids. Trimming cost V 6 bases and J 11 bases, with 14 bases left between them. For the CDR3, the DNA is TGTGCCAGCAGGGCTGTGCAGGGGACACCCCTCCACTTT. This translates into CASRAVQGTPLHF.

The CDR3 region has the DNA TGTGCCAGCAGTTACTCCGGGACTAGTCTTGTCTACGAGCAGTACTTC. The encoded protein is CASSYSGTSLVYEQYF. The chain joins TRBV6-2 or TRBV6-3 to TRBJ2-7, with 8 nucleotides matching TRBD2. There are 16 residues in the CDR3. Germline V CDR1 and CDR2: MNHEY, SVGEGT. J gave up 3 bases and V 0 bases, and 7 bases lay outside the gene matches.

The genes are TRBV19 and TRBJ1-1; 8 bases are a match to TRBD1. CDR1 is LNHDA and CDR2 is SQIVND in the germline V gene (reference sequence). V gave up 3 bases and J gave up 2 bases; unmatched junction bases: 8. The CDR3 length is 16 residues. CDR3 in amino acids: CASSISRGLGNTEAFF. DNA of the CDR3: TGTGCCAGTAGTATCAGCAGGGGGCTGGGTAACACTGAAGCTTTCTTT. Based on the CDR3 plus reference TRBV19 and TRBJ1-1, the full variable domain is DGGITQSPKYLFRKEGQNVTLSCEQNLNHDAMYWYRQDPGQGLRLIYYSQIVNDFQKGDIAEGYSVSREKKESFPLTVTSAQKNPTAFYLCASSISRGLGNTEAFFGQGTRLTVV.

The chain joins TRBV27 to TRBJ1-2, with 10 bases fitting TRBD1. In germline, CDR1 is MNHEY, CDR2 SMNVEV (reference sequence). CDR3 size: 16 residues. V lost 5 bases and J lost 3; bases outside the gene matches: 9. In DNA, the CDR3 is TGTGCCAGCAGTCCGACCCCGGGACAGGGGTACTATGGCTACACCTTC. This gives the protein CASSPTPGQGYYGYTF.

CDR3 sequence reads: CASSTGTGKGEQYF. The DNA of the CDR3 is TGCGCCAGCAGCACCGGTACGGGGAAGGGCGAGCAGTACTTC. This chain connects TRBV5-1 to TRBJ2-7, with TRBD2 as a possible D gene (5 bases). CDR1 is SGHRS, CDR2 YFSETQ, per germline. Trimming took 4 bases from V and 6 from J, leaving 17 bases between them. This CDR3 has 14 residues.

This chain joins TRBV23-1 and TRBJ2-7; TRBD1 matches 7 bases. TRBV23-1 is given ORF status, its function remaining uncertain. CDR3 length equals 12 residues. Trimming cost V 6 bases and J 2 bases; bases outside gene matches: 1. In nucleotides, the CDR3 is TGCGCCAGCAGGGGACAGCCCTACGAGCAGTACTTC. Amino acid sequence: CASRGQPYEQYF.

This chain's CDR3 is CASSPGTSFHYEQYF. CDR3 coding DNA: TGTGCCAGCAGCCCCGGGACTAGCTTCCACTACGAGCAGTACTTC. The chain combines TRBV5-6 with TRBJ2-7; 9 positions agree with TRBD2. V was clipped by 4 bases and J by 3 bases; unmatched bases: 8. The germline V gene encodes CDR1 SGHDT and CDR2 YYEEEE. The CDR3 totals 15 residues.

The CDR3 nucleotides are TGTGCCAGCAGTCCCTCGGGCAATCAGCCCCAGCATTTT. Its protein is CASSPSGNQPQHF. The chain couples TRBV27 to TRBJ1-5, with D hard to call. Germline V lookup: CDR1 MNHEY, CDR2 SMNVEV (reference sequence). CDR3 length equals 13 residues. V was cut by 5 bases and J by 2 bases, with 7 bases left in between.

The chain links TRBV7-2 to TRBJ2-5, with TRBD1 matching 8 bases. Germline V gene data show CDR1 as SGHTA and CDR2 as FQGNSA. This CDR3 is built from 15 residues. The junction had 5 bases not matched to a gene; V was cut back by 3 bases and J by 2 bases. The chain's CDR3 is CASSFGRQGQETQYF. CDR3 in DNA: TGTGCCAGCAGCTTTGGGAGACAGGGGCAAGAGACCCAGTACTTC. The entire variable domain, with the rest obtained from reference TRBV7-2 and TRBJ2-5, is as follows: GAGVSQSPSNKVTEKGKDVELRCDPISGHTALYWYRQSLGQGLEFLIYFQGNSAPDKSGLPSDRFSAERTGGSVSTLTIQRTQQEDSAVYLCASSFGRQGQETQYFGPGTRLLVL.

The chain carries TRBV30 and TRBJ2-7, with 9 bases lining up with TRBD2. CDR3 length: 13 amino acids. Trimming removed 5 bases from V and 6 bases from J; junction bases left unmatched: 8. Germline V gene sequence: CDR1 GTSNPN, CDR2 SVGIG (reference sequence). CDR3 protein: CAWEVAGDPEQYF. The CDR3 coding sequence is TGTGCCTGGGAGGTAGCGGGAGATCCCGAGCAGTACTTC.